This T cell receptor beta chain was profiled in a study of T cells expressing NK-cell markers. Looking at the study overall: Seven HCMV-seropositive donors and one seronegative donor made up the eight sequenced donors. Points from the study as a whole: One observes that, in a handful of donors, these clonotypes were also the leading ones within the CD3+CD56-NKG2C+ fraction. NKG2C+ dominant clonotypes from 6 or 7 donors made up about 1.0-7.5% of CD8+ T cells.

CDR3 length: 15 residues. CDR1 is SNHLY, CDR2 FYNNEI, per germline. To note about this clonotype: Its specificity is unknown.

TCRdb reanalyzed the 5' RACE reads, giving one entry per CDR3 protein sequence and no DNA. The sample data list about 430,000 distinct CDR3 sequences. The sequenced sample was blood T cells: a sorted CD56 or NKG2C T cell subset, CD4+ or CD8+ T cells, or bulk PBMC T cells (not recorded which). This sequence joins TRBV2 and TRBJ2-3; there is no DNA to check the TCRdb D call of TRBD2. The sequence was obtained from a woman in her fifties or sixties in good health. The CDR3 is CASRGTSGRSDTQYF.